The rows below give T cell receptor beta chains drawn from one sample of a study of memory CD4+ T cells and cytomegalovirus serostatus. The data were produced by immunoSEQ multiplex PCR, yet TCRdb's version contains in-frame clones alone and is incomplete. This table has 75,000 to 90,000 clones, 65% to 85% appearing once. Sequencing was performed on memory CD4+ T cells from blood. These receptor sequences come from an adult in good health and CMV-seronegative. Both conserved end residues are trimmed from each CDR3. A D gene is named only where the DNA matches it firmly.

D: TRBD2
V: TRBV9
CDR3: ASSGGGYEQY

D: .
V: TRBV19
CDR3: ASSIPLNPVRALSPYEQY

D: .
V: TRBV5-4
CDR3: ASSNGNEEKLF

D: .
V: TRBV7-9
CDR3: ASSQTGFGYT

D: .
V: TRBV4-3
CDR3: ASSQAPGTTDTQY

D: TRBD1
V: TRBV2
CDR3: ASIRQGRSEQY

D: TRBD1
V: TRBV5-4
CDR3: ASSSLLDRSTEAF

D: TRBD1
V: TRBV4-1
CDR3: ASSQPGTVVAKNIQY

D: TRBD1
V: TRBV6-5
CDR3: ASSYPLPGGNTEAF

D: .
V: TRBV25-1
CDR3: ASSEYEGGFVADTQY

D: TRBD2
V: TRBV6-1
CDR3: ASSAQRTSGGTDTQY

D: .
V: TRBV19
CDR3: ASISQGGGNYEAF

D: .
V: TRBV9
CDR3: ASSAADFYTEAF

D: TRBD1
V: TRBV18
CDR3: ASSHQDRLDYGYT

D: .
V: TRBV7-2
CDR3: ASSLEASAGVRTGELF

D: TRBD1
V: TRBV2
CDR3: ASSGDRLSEKLF

D: .
V: TRBV7-2
CDR3: ASSRAGTEAF

D: TRBD1
V: TRBV6-5
CDR3: ASSWAGTGVAYEQY

D: .
V: TRBV7-9
CDR3: ASASQALSGNTIY

D: TRBD2
V: TRBV4-2
CDR3: ASSRDGSGDYEQY

D: TRBD1
V: TRBV10-2
CDR3: ASTPWTGSYNEQF

D: .
V: TRBV5-6
CDR3: ASSVGGYGYT

D: TRBD1
V: TRBV10-3
CDR3: AITGRGTDTQY

D: .
V: TRBV28
CDR3: ASNDPGGHYEQY